These 18 T cell receptor beta chains came from one sample sequenced in a study of CD8+CD57+ T cells in acquired aplastic anemia. TCR beta VDJ combinations and CDR3 sequences were profiled from genomic DNA. MiXCR was run by TCRdb on the reads, yielding one entry per CDR3 protein. The sample gives roughly 120,000 distinct CDR3 sequences, 45% to 60% of which show up once; roughly 30% is in the top ten. Selection for sequencing was limited to patients who had shown CD8+CD57+ cell expansion by flow cytometry. The sequencing input was sorted CD4+, CD8+, or CD8+CD57+ T cells (not recorded which) from PBMCs. The receptors derive from a human donor with aplastic anemia.

V is TRBV7-2 and J is TRBJ1-1, with unresolved D. Germline V gene sequence: CDR1 SGHTA, CDR2 FQGNSA. Trimming removed 5 bases from V and 7 bases from J, with 11 bases in between. This CDR3 region has 12 residues. The chain's CDR3 is CASSPSRGEAFF. The CDR3 DNA reads as TGTGCCAGCAGCCCTAGCCGGGGTGAAGCTTTCTTT. Drawing the rest from reference TRBV7-2 and TRBJ1-1, the complete variable domain is GAGVSQSPSNKVTEKGKDVELRCDPISGHTALYWYRQSLGQGLEFLIYFQGNSAPDKSGLPSDRFSAERTGGSVSTLTIQRTQQEDSAVYLCASSPSRGEAFFGQGTRLTVV.

V usage is TRBV29-1 and J usage is TRBJ1-2, with a possible D match to TRBD1 (5 bases). Germline CDR1 reads SQVTM; CDR2 reads ANQGSEA. V was clipped by 7 bases and J by 2 bases, with 17 bases between them. This CDR3 is built from 14 residues. The CDR3 protein is CSAPGAGLNYGYTF. DNA of the CDR3: TGCAGCGCCCCCGGAGCAGGGCTGAACTATGGCTACACCTTC.

V gene TRBV7-8 combines with J gene TRBJ2-1; D may be TRBD1 or TRBD2 (6 bases each). V dropped 6 bases and J dropped 8 bases, with 14 bases sitting between them. This CDR3 region has 13 residues. CDR1 SGHVS and CDR2 FQNEAQ come from the germline V gene. In nucleotides, the CDR3 is TGTGCCAGCAGGGAGGGGGTAAGCTATGAGCAGTTCTTC. Protein product: CASREGVSYEQFF.

The chain carries TRBV9 and TRBJ1-1, with 8 bases that match TRBD1. CDR1 is SGDLS and CDR2 is YYNGEE in the germline V gene. Trimming took 3 bases from V and 11 from J; bases not matched to a gene: 6. The CDR3 has 12 amino acids. The CDR3 coding sequence is TGTGCCAGCAGCGACCCGACAGGGGAGGCTTTCTTT. It is translated as CASSDPTGEAFF.

The J gene is TRBJ2-1, the V gene TRBV7-3; D unresolved. Germline lookup yields CDR1 SGHTA and CDR2 FQGTGA. V was pared by 5 bases and J by 5 bases, with 10 bases between. The CDR3 runs 13 residues. The CDR3 DNA sequence: TGTGCCAGCAGCCAGTCTAGGGACAATGAGCAGTTCTTC. It is translated as CASSQSRDNEQFF. Supplemented by reference TRBV7-3 and TRBJ2-1, the full variable domain reads GAGVSQTPSNKVTEKGKYVELRCDPISGHTALYWYRQSLGQGPEFLIYFQGTGAADDSGLPNDRFFAVRPEGSVSTLKIQRTERGDSAVYLCASSQSRDNEQFFGPGTRLTVL.

Many counts were recorded for this clonotype. V usage is TRBV7-9 and J usage is TRBJ2-7; D uncertain. The CDR3 runs to 11 residues. V dropped 7 bases and J dropped 3 bases, with 7 bases sitting between them. Per germline, CDR1 SEHNR and CDR2 FQNEAQ (reference sequence). The DNA of the CDR3 is TGTGCCAGCACCGACAACTACGAGCAGTACTTC. This codes for CASTDNYEQYF.

The CDR3 sequence is CASIPRRSRGCLGYNSPLHF. CDR3 DNA sequence: TGCGCCAGCATCCCCCGGCGTAGCAGGGGGTGTCTTGGGTATAATTCACCCCTCCACTTT. The chain uses TRBV10-1 and TRBJ1-6; TRBD1 matches at 7 bases. V was clipped by 7 bases and J by 4 bases; unmatched bases: 22. The CDR3 contains 20 residues. CDR1 and CDR2 (germline): WNHNN, SYGVQD (reference sequence).

The table lists this clonotype with a few counts. Being one base from a much bigger clone, this may be a read error. This chain links TRBV19 with TRBJ2-1, with 9 bases that match TRBD1. V lost 8 bases, J lost 10 bases, and 18 bases stayed unmatched. Germline CDR1 and CDR2: LNHDA and SQIVND (reference sequence). This CDR3 comprises 16 residues. The CDR3 loop is CASGPGDRASSFEQFF. DNA of the CDR3: TGTGCCAGTGGTCCCGGGGACAGGGCAAGTTCCTTCGAGCAGTTCTTC. Full variable domain (missing parts from reference TRBV19 and TRBJ2-1): DGGITQSPKYLFRKEGQNVTLSCEQNLNHDAMYWYRQDPGQGLRLIYYSQIVNDFQKGDIAEGYSVSREKKESFPLTVTSAQKNPTAFYLCASGPGDRASSFEQFFGPGTRLTVL.

This clonotype was picked up many times. The rearrangement joins TRBV19 to TRBJ1-1; possibly TRBD1 for D (5 bases). Between the trimmed V and J ends, which lost 3 bases and 1 base, there was a span of 18 bases. The CDR3 covers 17 residues. Germline loops: CDR1 LNHDA, CDR2 SQIVND (reference sequence). The CDR3 reads CASSIAPGRGPNTEAFF. Written as DNA, the CDR3 is TGTGCCAGTAGTATTGCTCCTGGGAGGGGTCCGAACACTGAAGCTTTCTTT.

This chain uses TRBV9 with TRBJ2-7; D possibly corresponds to TRBD2 (5 bases). Trimming left V 0 bases short and J 4 bases short, with 8 bases between. The germline gives CDR1 SGDLS, CDR2 YYNGEE. CDR3 size: 13 residues. For the CDR3, the DNA is TGTGCCAGCAGCGTAGTCTCGGGGTACGAGCAGTACTTC. Its translation: CASSVVSGYEQYF.

This chain connects TRBV29-1 to TRBJ1-2, with TRBD1 matching over 7 bases. CDR1 and CDR2 from the germline V gene are SQVTM and ANQGSEA. The CDR3 consists of 15 residues. J lost 2 bases, V lost 1 base, and 7 bases had no gene match. This CDR3 is CSVEGGDSLNYGYTF. Here the CDR3 DNA reads TGCAGCGTTGAAGGGGGGGACAGCTTGAACTATGGCTACACCTTC.

This clonotype turned up a few times. J is TRBJ1-5 and V is TRBV24-1; D is unclear. The germline CDR1 and CDR2 sequences are KGHDR and SFDVKD. Trimming took 8 bases from V and 2 from J, leaving 15 bases between them. This CDR3 has 15 residues. The CDR3 coding sequence is TGTGCCACCACGAGTGGGAATTTAGGCAATCAGCCCCAGCATTTT. Translation gives CATTSGNLGNQPQHF.

The chain recombines TRBV19 with TRBJ1-6, with D uncertain. Trimming removed 3 bases from V and 8 bases from J, with 14 bases in between. This CDR3 comprises 15 residues. CDR1 and CDR2 from the germline V gene are LNHDA and SQIVND (reference sequence). This chain's CDR3 is CASSIGVRGDSPLHF. CDR3 nucleotide sequence: TGTGCCAGTAGTATTGGGGTGCGTGGCGATTCACCCCTCCACTTT.

The DNA for the CDR3 is TGTGCCAGCAGCTTGAGTGCCTCGACAGATACGCAGTATTTT. Its translation: CASSLSASTDTQYF. The V gene is TRBV7-8, the J gene TRBJ2-3; D gene ambiguous. V dropped 3 bases and J dropped 3 bases, with 10 bases sitting between them. Germline V CDR1 and CDR2: SGHVS, FQNEAQ. The CDR3 loop spans 14 amino acids.

This clonotype was detected only once. The chain is built from TRBV11-1 and TRBJ2-1; TRBD2 agrees at 8 bases. Germline values: CDR1 SGHAT, CDR2 FQDESV (reference sequence). The junction had 5 bases not matched to a gene; V was cut back by 1 base and J by 6 bases. This CDR3 region has 15 residues. The CDR3 DNA is TGTGCCAGCAGCTTAGTTGCCAGCGGGAGCAATGAGCAGTTCTTC. Translated: CASSLVASGSNEQFF.

This clonotype was recorded many times. The chain joins TRBV5-6 to TRBJ1-2, with D uncertain. V shed 0 bases and J shed 2 bases, with 8 bases lying between them. This CDR3 has 14 residues. CDR1 is SGHDT, CDR2 YYEEEE, per germline. The CDR3 DNA is TGTGCCAGCAGCTTGGACGGCAGCAACTATGGCTACACCTTC. Protein: CASSLDGSNYGYTF.

The chain couples TRBV7-2 to TRBJ1-2; D is undetermined. CDR3 length: 14 residues. V was trimmed by 1 base and J by 5 bases, leaving 11 bases between them. Germline-derived CDR1 and CDR2 are SGHTA and FQGNSA. Here the CDR3 reads CASSLEVGLYGYTF. The CDR3 DNA is TGTGCCAGCAGCTTAGAAGTTGGGTTATATGGCTACACCTTC.

Comment on this clonotype: A much larger clone differs from this one at a single base, so this may be a read error. The chain couples TRBV6-1 to TRBJ1-2; 12 bases fit TRBD1. After removal of 10 bases from V and 6 bases from J, the junction contained 6 bases not matched to a gene. This CDR3 spans 13 amino acids. The V gene's germline CDR1 is MNHNS and CDR2 SASEGT. In DNA, the CDR3 is TGTGCCACTTCGGGACAGGGGGCGCATGGCTACACCTTC. Amino acid sequence: CATSGQGAHGYTF.